Sequencing of this T cell receptor beta chain was carried out in a study of T-cell memory formation after mild COVID-19. Study background: The study found TCR clusters largely donor specific. Study results and caveats: While clones contracting from day 15 to 85 were balanced between CD4 and CD8, later expanders leaned CD4+. Among contracting clones, CD4+ were mainly CM/EM and CD8+ enriched in EMRA. The authors left the SARS-CoV-2 specificity of second-wave clones peaking on day 37 unconfirmed.

The CDR3 spans 18 residues. Per germline, CDR1 SGHTS and CDR2 YDEGEE. V was pared by 4 bases and J by 0 bases, with 8 bases of the junction left unmatched. To note about this clonotype: Its antigen remains unidentified.

TCRdb fed the 5' RACE reads into MiXCR, producing one record per CDR3 protein. The sample has approximately 260,000 distinct CDR3 sequences, around 15% seen once; the top ten hold approximately 23%. The chain carries TRBV5-8 and TRBJ2-6; 9 bases are shared with TRBD2. The sequence came from a man between 18 and 35 years old who had mild COVID-19 (a few samples of this study predate the infection). Cell type and time point are not known. The sample comprised PBMCs or a T cell subset sorted from them (not recorded which). The CDR3 coding sequence is TGTGCCAGCAGCCGTGGTCCTAGCGGGATCTCTGGGGCCAACGTCCTGACTTTC. Translation: CASSRGPSGISGANVLTF.